Presented here are 15 T cell receptor beta chains from one specimen sequenced in a study of human T cells and chemical hapten exposure. Sample time point: patch test 1, 2 weeks after DPC sensitization. Stated treatment: therapeutic diphenylcyclopropenone sensitization with weekly scalp DPC. MiXCR, run by TCRdb on the RACE reads, gives a single entry per CDR3 protein. Of about 100,000 distinct CDR3 sequences in the sample, roughly 9.6% are singletons; the top ten hold around 3.6%. Sequences were derived from whole blood, sampled in connection with sensitization to the hapten diphenylcyclopropenone (DPC). The source is a woman aged 40 to 50 with alopecia areata. Some clones in this sample may be carry-over from other donors' samples.

V is TRBV20-1 and J is TRBJ2-7; TRBD1 aligns across 11 bases. Losses at the gene ends were 0 bases for V and 1 base for J; bases not matched to a gene: 8. In germline, CDR1 is DFQATT, CDR2 SNEGSKA (reference sequence). The CDR3 length is 17 residues. The CDR3: CSARDVGGQGESYEQYF. CDR3 coding DNA: TGCAGTGCTAGAGATGTGGGGGGACAGGGGGAATCCTACGAGCAGTACTTC.

In its sample, this clonotype was seen many times. The rearrangement joins TRBV10-3 to TRBJ2-3, with 7 bases identical to TRBD1. The V segment lost 6 bases and the J segment 2 bases; nucleotides outside the gene matches: 5. Germline V CDR1 and CDR2: ENHRY, SYGVKD. There are 14 residues in the CDR3. The CDR3 loop reads CAIRRTGATDTQYF. The CDR3, as DNA: TGTGCCATCAGGAGGACAGGCGCCACAGATACGCAGTATTTT.

The J gene is TRBJ2-1, the V gene TRBV20-1, with 8 bases matching TRBD2. The V gene's germline CDR1 is DFQATT and CDR2 SNEGSKA (reference sequence). Losses at the gene ends were 3 bases for V and 4 bases for J; bases not matched to a gene: 5. This CDR3 spans 14 amino acids. The CDR3 protein is CSARSGGGYNEQFF. The CDR3, as DNA: TGCAGTGCTAGGAGCGGGGGAGGGTACAATGAGCAGTTCTTC.

Comments on this clonotype: The conserved final phenylalanine or tryptophan is absent from the CDR3, which likely points to a read error. The genes are TRBV11-3 and TRBJ1-1, with 8 bases lining up with TRBD1. The CDR3 has 13 amino acids. V dropped 5 bases and J dropped 5; count of bases not matched to a gene: 4. The germline V gene encodes CDR1 SGHNT and CDR2 YENEEA. CDR3 region: CASSQGAGTEAFL. CDR3 bases: TGTGCCAGCAGCCAGGGGGCGGGAACTGAAGCTTTCCTT.

This clonotype was seen at least ten times. This rearrangement joins TRBV7-9 to TRBJ2-7; no reliable D call. The ends were cut back, 4 bases at V and 0 bases at J, with 13 bases in the middle. The germline V gene encodes CDR1 SEHNR and CDR2 FQNEAQ (reference sequence). The CDR3 is made up of 15 amino acids. The CDR3 is CASSSPGRSSYEQYF. As DNA, the CDR3 is TGTGCCAGCAGCTCACCGGGCCGTAGCTCCTACGAGCAGTACTTC. Looking up the rest from reference TRBV7-9 and TRBJ2-7 gives the full variable domain: DTGVSQNPRHKITKRGQNVTFRCDPISEHNRLYWYRQTLGQGPEFLTYFQNEAQLEKSRLLSDRFSAERPKGSFSTLEIQRTEQGDSAMYLCASSSPGRSSYEQYFGPGTRLTVT.

The chain combines TRBV20-1 with TRBJ2-7, with TRBD2 identical over 14 bases. CDR1 and CDR2 (germline): DFQATT, SNEGSKA (reference sequence). The J segment lost 2 bases and the V segment lost 6 bases, leaving 6 bases of the junction unmatched. The CDR3 has 15 amino acids. DNA of the CDR3: TGCAGTGCGCCCGGGACTAGCGGGGGTCCCTACGAGCAGTACTTC. Translating it yields CSAPGTSGGPYEQYF.

The sample holds a few counts of this clonotype. The chain links TRBV27 to TRBJ2-4, with D possibly TRBD1 on 5 matching bases. This CDR3 spans 16 amino acids. V lost 6 bases to trimming and J lost 0 bases, with 15 bases between them. Germline values: CDR1 MNHEY, CDR2 SMNVEV (reference sequence). The CDR3 spells CASSPVGVIAKNIQYF. Here the CDR3 DNA reads TGTGCCAGCAGCCCTGTAGGGGTCATAGCCAAAAACATTCAGTACTTC.

This clonotype was counted at least ten times. This chain joins TRBV7-2 and TRBJ1-3; weak D call: TRBD1 (6 bases). V was shortened by 5 bases and J by 0 bases, with 14 bases between the two germline ends. CDR1 is SGHTA, CDR2 FQGNSA, per germline. This CDR3 spans 16 amino acids. In nucleotides, the CDR3 is TGTGCCAGCAGCCGCGAGGGGGGTTCCTCTGGAAACACCATATATTTT. The encoded protein is CASSREGGSSGNTIYF. The full variable domain, its missing parts supplied by reference TRBV7-2 and TRBJ1-3, is GAGVSQSPSNKVTEKGKDVELRCDPISGHTALYWYRQSLGQGLEFLIYFQGNSAPDKSGLPSDRFSAERTGGSVSTLTIQRTQQEDSAVYLCASSREGGSSGNTIYFGEGSWLTVV.

This clonotype was seen more than once but under ten times. The chain recombines TRBV29-1 with TRBJ1-1, with D uncertain. CDR1 SQVTM and CDR2 ANQGSEA come from the germline V gene. Trimming pared 7 bases from V and 6 bases from J, leaving 21 bases between. The CDR3 covers 14 residues. The CDR3 DNA is TGCAGCGCCGACCTTAGGTCCCCAGTCGCTGAAGCTTTCTTT. Protein sequence: CSADLRSPVAEAFF.

The chain joins TRBV30 to TRBJ2-6; D is unresolved. Germline CDR1 reads GTSNPN; CDR2 reads SVGIG (reference sequence). The CDR3 extends over 15 amino acids. Trimming cost V 3 bases and J 1 base, with 10 bases left between them. CDR3 in DNA: TGTGCCTGGAGCCTCAGACAATCTGGGGCCAACGTCCTGACTTTC. Translated, it gives CAWSLRQSGANVLTF.

In its sample, this clonotype was seen a few times. The J gene is TRBJ2-1, the V gene TRBV20-1, with 10 bases that match TRBD2. This CDR3 spans 17 amino acids. CDR1 and CDR2 from the germline V gene are DFQATT and SNEGSKA (reference sequence). J gave up 4 bases and V 3 bases, and 12 bases lay outside the gene matches. The DNA for the CDR3 is TGCAGTGCTAGTACGCCCCAGCTAGCGGGGGATTACAATGAGCAGTTCTTC. This translates into CSASTPQLAGDYNEQFF.

With respect to this clonotype: A much larger clone lies one base from this, so it may be a read error. This rearrangement joins TRBV29-1 to TRBJ2-2; no firm D call. From germline, CDR1 is SQVTM and CDR2 ANQGSEA. The CDR3 runs to 13 residues. V was shortened by 7 bases and J by 2 bases, with 11 bases between the two germline ends. CDR3 nucleotides: TGCAGCGCCACGGAACTTAACACCGGGGAGCTGTTTTTT. Its translation: CSATELNTGELFF.

The table lists this clonotype with many counts. V is TRBV7-9 and J is TRBJ1-4, with D hard to call. This CDR3 is built from 14 residues. V lost 2 bases to trimming and J lost 5 bases, with 9 bases between them. Germline CDR1 and CDR2: SEHNR and FQNEAQ (reference sequence). The CDR3 sequence: CASSLSRPNEKLFF. CDR3 bases: TGTGCCAGCAGCTTATCCAGGCCGAATGAAAAACTGTTTTTT.

This clonotype occurred a few times. The chain has TRBV4-1 and TRBJ2-5, with D possibly matching TRBD1 (6 bases). V was cut by 0 bases and J by 4 bases, with 12 bases left in between. Germline V CDR1 and CDR2: MGHRA, YSYEKL. The CDR3 totals 15 residues. CDR3 nucleotides: TGCGCCAGCAGCCAAGATCCCGGCAGGGGAGAGACCCAGTACTTC. Translation gives CASSQDPGRGETQYF.

This clonotype showed up many times. V and J are TRBV4-2 and TRBJ1-1, with TRBD1 matching over 8 bases. The V and J ends lost 1 base and 6 bases, in that order; junction bases with no gene match: 10. The CDR3 contains 16 residues. Germline V gene sequence: CDR1 LGHNA, CDR2 YNFKEQ. CDR3 coding DNA: TGTGCCAGCAGCCAAGGCCCAGACAGGGGTTGGCCTGAAGCTTTCTTT. Its translation: CASSQGPDRGWPEAFF.